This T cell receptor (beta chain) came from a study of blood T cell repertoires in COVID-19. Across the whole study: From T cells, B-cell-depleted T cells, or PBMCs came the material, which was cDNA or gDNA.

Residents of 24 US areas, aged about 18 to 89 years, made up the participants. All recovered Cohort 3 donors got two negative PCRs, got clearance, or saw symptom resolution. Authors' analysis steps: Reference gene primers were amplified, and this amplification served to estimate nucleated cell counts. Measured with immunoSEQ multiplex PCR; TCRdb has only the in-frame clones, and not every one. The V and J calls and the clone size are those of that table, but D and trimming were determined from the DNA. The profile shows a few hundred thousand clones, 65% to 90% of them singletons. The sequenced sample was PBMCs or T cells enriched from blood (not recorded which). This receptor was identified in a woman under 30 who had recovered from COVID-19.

In nucleotides, the CDR3 is TGTGCCAGTACCGTGGGAGCCGCAACTAATGAAAAACTGTTTTTT. This sequence encodes CASTVGAATNEKLFF. This chain uses TRBV19 with TRBJ1-4; no clear D. The V gene's germline CDR1 is LNHDA and CDR2 SQIVND (reference sequence). V shed 7 bases and J shed 0 bases, with 12 bases lying between them. The CDR3 runs 15 residues.